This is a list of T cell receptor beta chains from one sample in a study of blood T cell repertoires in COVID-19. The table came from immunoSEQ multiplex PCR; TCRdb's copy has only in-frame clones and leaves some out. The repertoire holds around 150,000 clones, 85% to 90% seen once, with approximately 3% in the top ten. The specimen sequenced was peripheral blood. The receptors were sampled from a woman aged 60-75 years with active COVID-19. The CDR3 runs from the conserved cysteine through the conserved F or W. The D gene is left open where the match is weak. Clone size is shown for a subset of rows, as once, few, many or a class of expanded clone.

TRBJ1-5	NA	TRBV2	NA	CASSLQGRSNQPQHF	TGTGCCAGCAGTCTGCAGGGGCGTAGCAATCAGCCCCAGCATTTT
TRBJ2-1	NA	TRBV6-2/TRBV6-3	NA	CASSYSAARHNEQFF	TGTGCCAGCAGTTACTCGGCAGCTAGGCACAATGAGCAGTTCTTC
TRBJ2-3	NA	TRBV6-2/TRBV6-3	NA	CASSYNRGNTDTQYF	TGTGCCAGCAGTTACAACCGGGGAAACACAGATACGCAGTATTTT
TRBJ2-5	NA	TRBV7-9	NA	CASSQRGEETQYF	TGTGCCAGCAGCCAACGGGGAGAAGAGACCCAGTACTTC
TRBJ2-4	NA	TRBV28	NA	CASSLSRTKNIQYF	TGTGCCAGCAGTTTATCTAGAACCAAAAACATTCAGTACTTC
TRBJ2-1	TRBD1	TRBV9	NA	CASSGQGTGRIEQFF	TGTGCCAGCAGCGGACAAGGGACAGGGAGAATCGAGCAGTTCTTC
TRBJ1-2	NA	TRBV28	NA	CASSPGGYGYTF	TGTGCCAGCAGCCCCGGGGGCTATGGCTACACCTTC
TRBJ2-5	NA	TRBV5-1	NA	CASSRLTRGGGETQYF	TGCGCCAGCAGCCGACTGACTAGAGGAGGTGGGGAGACCCAGTACTTC
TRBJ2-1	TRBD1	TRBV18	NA	CASSRDVPGQGMNEQFF	TGTGCCAGCTCACGAGACGTACCGGGACAGGGGATGAATGAGCAGTTCTTC
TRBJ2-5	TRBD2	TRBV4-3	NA	CASSQDLGGGETQYF	TGCGCCAGCAGCCAAGATCTGGGCGGGGGTGAGACCCAGTACTTC
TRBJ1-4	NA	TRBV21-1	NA	CASSKVVDRGSEKLFF	TGTGCCAGCAGCAAAGTAGTCGACAGGGGATCTGAAAAACTGTTTTTT
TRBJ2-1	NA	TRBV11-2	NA	CASSSGNEQFF	TGTGCCAGCAGCTCGGGAAATGAGCAGTTCTTC
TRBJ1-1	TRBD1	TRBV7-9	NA	CASTPVDRESTEAFF	TGTGCCAGCACCCCCGTGGACAGGGAGAGTACTGAAGCTTTCTTT
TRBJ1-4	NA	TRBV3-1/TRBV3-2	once	CASSPWRGLNEKLFF	TGTGCCAGCAGCCCCTGGAGGGGACTTAATGAAAAACTGTTTTTT
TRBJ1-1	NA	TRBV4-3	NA	CASSQDRTLNTEAFF	TGCGCCAGCAGCCAAGATAGGACTTTAAACACTGAAGCTTTCTTT
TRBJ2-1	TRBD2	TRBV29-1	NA	CSVGLAGKYNEQFF	TGCAGCGTTGGTCTAGCGGGTAAGTACAATGAGCAGTTCTTC
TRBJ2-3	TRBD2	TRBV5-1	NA	CASSYGRGDTQYF	TGCGCCAGCAGCTACGGGAGGGGAGATACGCAGTATTTT
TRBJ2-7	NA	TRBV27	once	CASSFEHSSYEQYF	TGTGCCAGCAGTTTCGAACACAGCTCCTACGAGCAGTACTTC
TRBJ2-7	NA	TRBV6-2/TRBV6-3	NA	CASSYPEMQGIHEQYF	TGTGCCAGCAGTTACCCCGAAATGCAGGGTATCCACGAGCAGTACTTC
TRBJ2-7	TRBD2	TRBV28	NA	CAVRGGRGYEQYF	TGTGCCGTCAGGGGCGGGAGGGGCTACGAGCAGTACTTC
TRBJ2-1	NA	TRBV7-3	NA	CASSFTSAGEQFF	TGTGCCAGCAGCTTTACTAGTGCGGGTGAGCAGTTCTTC
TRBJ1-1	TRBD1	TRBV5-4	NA	CASSLGGTVPSRNTEAFF	TGTGCCAGCAGCTTAGGGGGCACAGTACCCTCTCGGAACACTGAAGCTTTCTTT
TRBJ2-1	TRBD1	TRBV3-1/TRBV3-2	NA	CASSHYGTAYNEQFF	TGTGCCAGCAGCCACTATGGGACAGCTTACAATGAGCAGTTCTTC